Below are 9 T cell receptor beta chains sequenced from a single sample in a study of vaccination effects on CD4 cells after COVID-19. Sequencing used immunoSEQ multiplex PCR; TCRdb keeps in-frame clones, though not all of them. The sample has more than 25,000 clones; roughly two thirds are singletons. Before sequencing took place, the ViraFEST assay used viral peptide pools to expand antigen-specific CD4+ T cells. It was after 10 days of culture that CD4+ T cells were isolated. These receptors have no known antigen. The sequences come from CD4+ T cells from PBMCs cultured with HCoV-229E spike peptides, collected before COVID-19 vaccination. All receptors derive from a human donor who received a COVID-19 vaccine.

V gene TRBV27 combines with J gene TRBJ1-1; the D is unclear. This CDR3 region has 16 residues. Trimming took 0 bases from V and 2 from J, leaving 13 bases between them. Per germline, CDR1 MNHEY and CDR2 SMNVEV (reference sequence). In nucleotides, the CDR3 is TGTGCCAGCAGTTTATCGTGGGCAGGCTTCAACACTGAAGCTTTCTTT. This sequence encodes CASSLSWAGFNTEAFF.

The V call is TRBV4-2, the J call TRBJ1-1; D not certain. The V end was cut by 0 bases, the J end by 1 base, with 9 bases between. CDR3 size: 15 residues. From germline, CDR1 is LGHNA and CDR2 YNFKEQ. The CDR3 spells CASSQDYLENTEAFF. CDR3 nucleotides: TGTGCCAGCAGCCAAGATTACTTAGAGAACACTGAAGCTTTCTTT.

The chain employs TRBV5-4 and TRBJ2-2, with TRBD1 matching over 10 bases. V shed 4 bases, J shed 6 bases, and the junction held 6 bases outside the gene matches. Per germline, CDR1 SGHNT and CDR2 YYREEE (reference sequence). The CDR3 runs 15 residues. The CDR3 spells CASSVRDRGPGELFF. CDR3 bases: TGTGCCAGCAGCGTCCGGGACAGGGGCCCCGGGGAGCTGTTTTTT. Full variable domain (remainder filled in from reference TRBV5-4 and TRBJ2-2): ETGVTQSPTHLIKTRGQQVTLRCSSQSGHNTVSWYQQALGQGPQFIFQYYREEENGRGNFPPRFSGLQFPNYSSELNVNALELDDSALYLCASSVRDRGPGELFFGEGSRLTVL.

The CDR3 spells CASSLLVNYNEQFF. In DNA, the CDR3 is TGTGCCAGCAGTTTATTGGTCAACTACAATGAGCAGTTCTTC. The rearrangement joins TRBV28 to TRBJ2-1; D uncertain. The CDR3 is made up of 14 amino acids. V dropped 1 base and J dropped 3 bases, with 7 bases sitting between them. The germline V gene encodes CDR1 MDHEN and CDR2 SYDVKM.

This clone was detected only once. V gene TRBV4-3 combines with J gene TRBJ2-1, with D perhaps TRBD2 (6 bases). CDR1 is LGHNA and CDR2 is YSLEER in the germline V gene. This CDR3 is built from 17 residues. V lost 1 base, J lost 4 bases, and 17 bases lay in between. CDR3 in DNA: TGCGCCAGCAGCCAAGGATCGGTGGGGGGATTTTACAATGAGCAGTTCTTC. The encoded protein is CASSQGSVGGFYNEQFF.

This clone was counted once. The rearrangement links TRBV5-1 to TRBJ1-2; D is perhaps TRBD1 (6 bases). The CDR3 sequence is 17 residues long. V lost 0 bases and J lost 9, with 24 bases in between. Germline V gene sequence: CDR1 SGHRS, CDR2 YFSETQ. The CDR3 here is CASSLGAQTGGRNRYTF. The CDR3 DNA reads TGCGCCAGCAGCTTGGGGGCTCAGACAGGCGGTCGGAATCGCTACACCTTC. Together with reference TRBV5-1 and TRBJ1-2, the CDR3 gives the full variable domain: KAGVTQTPRYLIKTRGQQVTLSCSPISGHRSVSWYQQTPGQGLQFLFEYFSETQRNKGNFPGRFSGRQFSNSRSEMNVSTLELGDSALYLCASSLGAQTGGRNRYTFGSGTRLTVV.

This chain uses TRBV28 with TRBJ1-2; D gene uncertain. Trimming stripped 6 bases from V and 3 bases from J, with 20 bases between. CDR1 and CDR2 from the germline V gene are MDHEN and SYDVKM. The CDR3 loop spans 16 amino acids. The CDR3 nucleotides read TGTGCCAGCAGGCGGACGACGGCCTCCTCGTACTATGGCTACACCTTC. This translates into CASRRTTASSYYGYTF.

V gene TRBV5-6 combines with J gene TRBJ1-2, with 7 bases identical to TRBD1. After removal of 0 bases from V and 8 bases from J, the junction contained 7 bases not matched to a gene. The CDR3 spans 14 residues. CDR1 SGHDT and CDR2 YYEEEE come from the germline V gene. The CDR3 region is CASSLGLSGGGYTF. In DNA form, the CDR3 reads TGTGCCAGCAGCTTGGGTTTGTCAGGGGGGGGCTACACCTTC.

The rearrangement uses TRBV19 and TRBJ2-5; the D gene is possibly TRBD1 (5 bases). Per the germline V gene, CDR1 is LNHDA and CDR2 is SQIVND (reference sequence). V lost 3 bases to trimming and J lost 5 bases, with 13 bases between them. The CDR3 length is 14 residues. CDR3 in DNA: TGTGCCAGTAGTATGGGGCAGGCCCTGGAGACCCAGTACTTC. It is translated as CASSMGQALETQYF. The entire variable domain, with the rest obtained from reference TRBV19 and TRBJ2-5, is as follows: DGGITQSPKYLFRKEGQNVTLSCEQNLNHDAMYWYRQDPGQGLRLIYYSQIVNDFQKGDIAEGYSVSREKKESFPLTVTSAQKNPTAFYLCASSMGQALETQYFGPGTRLLVL.